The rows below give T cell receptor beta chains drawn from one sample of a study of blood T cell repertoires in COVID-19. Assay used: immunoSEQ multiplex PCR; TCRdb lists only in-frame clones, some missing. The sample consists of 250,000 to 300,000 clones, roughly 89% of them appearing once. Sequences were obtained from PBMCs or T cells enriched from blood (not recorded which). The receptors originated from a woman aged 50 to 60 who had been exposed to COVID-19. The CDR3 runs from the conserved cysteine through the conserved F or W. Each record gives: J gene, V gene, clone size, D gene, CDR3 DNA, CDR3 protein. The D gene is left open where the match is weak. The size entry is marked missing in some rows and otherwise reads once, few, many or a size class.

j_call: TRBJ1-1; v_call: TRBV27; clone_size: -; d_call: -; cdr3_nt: TGTGCCAGCAGTTTTTCCTGGAACACTGAAGCTTTCTTT; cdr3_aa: CASSFSWNTEAFF
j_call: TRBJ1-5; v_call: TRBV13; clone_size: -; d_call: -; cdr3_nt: TGTGCCAGCAGCTTTGGGCAGGGTAGTCAGCCCCAGCATTTT; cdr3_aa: CASSFGQGSQPQHF
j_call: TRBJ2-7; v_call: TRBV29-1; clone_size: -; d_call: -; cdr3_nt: TGCAGCGTCGAGGACTCCGTCGAGCAGTACTTC; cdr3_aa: CSVEDSVEQYF
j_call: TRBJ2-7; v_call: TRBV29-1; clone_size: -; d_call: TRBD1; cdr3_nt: TGCAGCGTTGGGGGGACAGGGGAATTCTACGAGCAGTACTTC; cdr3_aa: CSVGGTGEFYEQYF
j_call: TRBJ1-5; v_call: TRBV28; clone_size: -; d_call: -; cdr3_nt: TGTGCCAGCGGGGAGGTTCAGCCCCAGCATTTT; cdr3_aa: CASGEVQPQHF
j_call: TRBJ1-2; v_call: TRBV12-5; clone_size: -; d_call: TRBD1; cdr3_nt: TGTGCTAGTGGTTTGGTACCCGGAGACAGGGGTGGCTACACCTTC; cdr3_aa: CASGLVPGDRGGYTF
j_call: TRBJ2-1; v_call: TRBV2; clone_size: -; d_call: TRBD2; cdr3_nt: TGTGCCAGCAGAGAGCTAGCGGGGAACTACAATGAGCAGTTCTTC; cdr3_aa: CASRELAGNYNEQFF
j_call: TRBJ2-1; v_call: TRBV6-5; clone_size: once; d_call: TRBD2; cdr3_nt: TGTGCCAGCAGAATAGCGGGGGGGCCCATCAATGAGCAGTTCTTC; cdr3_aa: CASRIAGGPINEQFF
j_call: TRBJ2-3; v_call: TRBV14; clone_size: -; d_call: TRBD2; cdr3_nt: TGTGCCAGCAGCCAGGAACTAGCGGGGGGGCTGTCGCAGTATTTT; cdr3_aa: CASSQELAGGLSQYF
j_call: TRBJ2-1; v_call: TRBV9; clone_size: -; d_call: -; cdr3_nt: TGTGCCAGCACAGCGTCCCCCTACAATGAGCAGTTCTTC; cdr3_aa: CASTASPYNEQFF
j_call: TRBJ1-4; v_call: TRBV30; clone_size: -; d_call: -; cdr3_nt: TGTGCCTGGAGTGGACATAGCGGTATTGAAAAACTGTTTTTT; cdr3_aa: CAWSGHSGIEKLFF
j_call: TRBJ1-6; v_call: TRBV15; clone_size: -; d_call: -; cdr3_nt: TGTGCCACCAGCAGAGATGTACAGGGACCCCTCCACTTT; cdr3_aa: CATSRDVQGPLHF
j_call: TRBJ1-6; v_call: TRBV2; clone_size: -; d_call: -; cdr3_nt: TGTGCCAGCAGGGAAGAGAGGGGGGGATCTAGCAGATCCTATAATTCACCCCTCCACTTT; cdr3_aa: CASREERGGSSRSYNSPLHF
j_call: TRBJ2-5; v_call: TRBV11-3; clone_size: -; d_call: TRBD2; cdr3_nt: TGTGCCAGCAGCCGGGGTATAGCGGGGGGAGAGACCCAGTACTTC; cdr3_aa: CASSRGIAGGETQYF
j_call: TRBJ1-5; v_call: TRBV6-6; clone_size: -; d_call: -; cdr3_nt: TGTGCCAGCAGCCGAGAGCCCCCACAGGGCGGTAGCAATCAGCCCCAGCATTTT; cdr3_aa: CASSREPPQGGSNQPQHF
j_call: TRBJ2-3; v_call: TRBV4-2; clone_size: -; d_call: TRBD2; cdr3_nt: TGTGCCAGCAGTCTGATTGGCGGTAGCGGGGACTTTAGCACAGATACGCAGTATTTT; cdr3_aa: CASSLIGGSGDFSTDTQYF
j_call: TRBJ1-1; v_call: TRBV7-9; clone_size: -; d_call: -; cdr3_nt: TGTGCCAGCAGCCCCGGGGGAAACACTGAAGCTTTCTTT; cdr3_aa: CASSPGGNTEAFF
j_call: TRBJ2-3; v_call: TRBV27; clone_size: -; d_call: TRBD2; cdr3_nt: TGTGCCAGCAGTTTAGAGGCCGGGACTAGCGGGGGGGCGAGACGTGGCACAGATACGCAGTATTTT; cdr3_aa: CASSLEAGTSGGARRGTDTQYF
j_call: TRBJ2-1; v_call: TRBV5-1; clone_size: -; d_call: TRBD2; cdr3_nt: TGCGCCAGCAGCTTGCTAGCGGGGGAGTACAATGAGCAGTTCTTC; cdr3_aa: CASSLLAGEYNEQFF
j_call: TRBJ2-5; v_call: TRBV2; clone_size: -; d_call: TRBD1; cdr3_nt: TGTGCCAGCAGTAGGACAGGGCATCGGGAGACCCAGTACTTC; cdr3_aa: CASSRTGHRETQYF
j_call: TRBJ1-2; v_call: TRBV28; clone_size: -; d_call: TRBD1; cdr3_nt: TGTGCCAGCATCTCGGGGACAGTCAACTATGGCTACACCTTC; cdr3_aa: CASISGTVNYGYTF
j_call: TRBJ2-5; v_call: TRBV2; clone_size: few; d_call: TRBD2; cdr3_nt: TGTGCCAGGGGGGGGGAGACCCAGTACTTC; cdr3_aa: CARGGETQYF
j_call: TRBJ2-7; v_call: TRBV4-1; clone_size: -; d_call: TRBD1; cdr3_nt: TGCGCCAGCAGCCCGAGGACAGGGAATTTCTACGAGCAGTACTTC; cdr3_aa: CASSPRTGNFYEQYF
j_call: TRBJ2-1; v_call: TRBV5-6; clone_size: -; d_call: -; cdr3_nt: TGTGCCAGCAGCTTGGCCCCCTTTGGGACTCAGATAGGAAATGAGCAGTTCTTC; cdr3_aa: CASSLAPFGTQIGNEQFF